This T cell receptor beta chain was found in a study of T cell repertoires in cytomegalovirus infection. Study summary: Use of recently identified HLA-C-restricted and well-studied HLA-B-restricted CMV epitopes was part of the study. In public TCR beta signatures, there were indications of both CMV infection and matching HLA type. Regarding the study as a whole: Cumulative frequency (of public TCR beta family members) identified carriers of CMV plus the relevant HLA. Dominating the ex vivo response were HLA-C-restricted CMV-specific TCR beta clonotypes.

This CDR3 comprises 14 residues. Germline CDR1 and CDR2: LNHDA and SQIVND (reference sequence). V was pared by 2 bases and J by 4 bases, with 12 bases between. Via MiXCR, TCRdb re-called the reads, giving one row per CDR3 protein. The sample has about 340,000 distinct CDR3 sequences, roughly 28% seen once. In the case of this clonotype: Its specificity is unknown.

Source: cultured PBMCs, taken from culture after CMV antigen stimulation. This chain uses TRBV19 with TRBJ2-7, with D possibly matching TRBD1 (6 bases). The clonotype originates from a human donor in good health (CMV status not recorded). Some clones in this sample may be carry-over from other donors' samples. CDR3 residues: CASSILPGAYEQYF. CDR3 DNA: TGTGCCAGTAGTATACTTCCAGGGGCTTACGAGCAGTACTTC.